This entry lists 8 T cell receptor beta chains sequenced from one sample in a study of blood T cell repertoires in COVID-19. The method was immunoSEQ multiplex PCR; TCRdb's version includes in-frame clones alone and lacks a portion of them. The sample yields 180,000 or so clones, nearly 80% seen once. The sample comprised PBMCs or T cells enriched from blood (not recorded which). The receptors originated from a man in his fifties or sixties who had been exposed to COVID-19.

This chain joins TRBV7-9 and TRBJ2-2; 8 bases match TRBD1. With 5 bases clipped from V and 1 base from J, the junction kept 15 bases outside the gene matches. CDR1 and CDR2 from the germline V gene are SEHNR and FQNEAQ (reference sequence). The CDR3 extends over 19 amino acids. The CDR3 protein is CASSPFKMTGAGNTGELFF. DNA of the CDR3: TGTGCCAGCAGCCCCTTTAAGATGACAGGGGCGGGGAACACCGGGGAGCTGTTTTTT.

The V and J genes are TRBV5-1 and TRBJ2-2; D may be TRBD1 (6 bases). The CDR3 totals 16 residues. V was shortened by 0 bases and J by 2 bases, with 11 bases between the two germline ends. The germline CDR1 and CDR2 sequences are SGHRS and YFSETQ. The CDR3: CASSLVWGLNTGELFF. The CDR3 DNA sequence: TGCGCCAGCAGCTTGGTGTGGGGGCTAAACACCGGGGAGCTGTTTTTT.

The chain employs TRBV27 and TRBJ1-5; perhaps TRBD1 as D (6 bases). V was shortened by 1 base and J by 1 base, with 11 bases between the two germline ends. The CDR3 totals 16 residues. The germline gives CDR1 MNHEY, CDR2 SMNVEV (reference sequence). The CDR3: CASSLWGGLSNQPQHF. For the CDR3, the DNA is TGTGCCAGCAGTTTATGGGGGGGGCTAAGCAATCAGCCCCAGCATTTT.

This chain connects TRBV7-3 to TRBJ1-1; 7 bases are a match to TRBD1. Germline trimming cut 8 bases from V and 7 bases from J; bases unmatched to any gene: 7. Germline assignment: CDR1 SGHTA and CDR2 FQGTGA. This CDR3 spans 12 amino acids. CDR3: CASSPGGSEAFF. CDR3 nucleotide sequence: TGTGCCAGCTCTCCAGGGGGTAGTGAAGCTTTCTTT.

The V and J genes are TRBV27 and TRBJ2-3, with no clear D. Germline V CDR1 and CDR2: MNHEY, SMNVEV (reference sequence). V was trimmed by 5 bases and J by 0 bases, leaving 12 bases between them. This CDR3 comprises 15 residues. CDR3: CASSPTSISTDTQYF. CDR3 DNA: TGTGCCAGCAGTCCAACATCGATAAGCACAGATACGCAGTATTTT.

There are a few counts of this clone. The V and J genes are TRBV19 and TRBJ2-5; TRBD1 aligns across 11 bases. Germline V lookup: CDR1 LNHDA, CDR2 SQIVND (reference sequence). Trimming removed 5 bases from V and 4 bases from J; junction bases left unmatched: 6. The CDR3 contains 15 residues. The CDR3 sequence: CASSPRTGGRETQYF. CDR3 coding DNA: TGTGCCAGTAGTCCCCGGACAGGGGGCCGAGAGACCCAGTACTTC.

The chain employs TRBV5-1 and TRBJ2-5, with D uncertain. Per the germline V gene, CDR1 is SGHRS and CDR2 is YFSETQ. CDR3 length: 15 residues. The V end lost 2 bases, the J end lost 3 bases, and 14 bases lay between the germline ends. CDR3 amino acids: CASSLMSYREETQYF. The CDR3 coding sequence is TGCGCCAGCAGCTTAATGTCGTACAGAGAAGAGACCCAGTACTTC.

This chain joins TRBV19 and TRBJ2-2, with TRBD2 identical over 11 bases. The ends lost 7 bases at V and 7 bases at J; junction bases unmatched: 8. Germline loops: CDR1 LNHDA, CDR2 SQIVND (reference sequence). This CDR3 has 15 residues. CDR3 DNA sequence: TGTGCCAGTAACCAACTAGCGGGAGTAGTCGGGGAGCTGTTTTTT. Residues: CASNQLAGVVGELFF.